The 17 T cell receptor beta chains reported below all come from one sample, sequenced in a study of T cells in Graves' hyperthyroidism and ophthalmopathy. Amplified TCR beta CDR3 regions derived from RNA transcripts. Researchers ran a first-round RT-PCR on the TCR CDR3 using the HTBI primer set. TCRdb used MiXCR to reprocess the multiplex PCR reads, holding one entry per CDR3 protein. The table has 500,000 to 650,000 distinct CDR3 sequences, 12% to 15% seen once. The sequencing input was blood. The receptors come from a woman in her thirties or forties with Graves' hyperthyroidism.

There are a few counts of this clonotype. The chain joins TRBV7-2 to TRBJ2-7; 9 positions agree with TRBD1. The V gene's germline CDR1 is SGHTA and CDR2 FQGNSA. The CDR3 runs 14 residues. The V and J ends lost 5 bases and 7 bases, in that order; junction bases with no gene match: 9. CDR3 sequence (DNA): TGTGCCAGCAGCACTCGGGACAGGGTTGGAGAGCAGTACTTC. It is translated as CASSTRDRVGEQYF.

This clonotype was observed at least ten times. The J gene is TRBJ2-1, the V gene TRBV27; 9 nucleotides align to TRBD1. The CDR3 length is 14 residues. Germline lookup yields CDR1 MNHEY and CDR2 SMNVEV (reference sequence). Trimming took 5 bases from V and 6 from J; bases not matched to a gene: 5. CDR3 protein: CASSDGDRVNEQFF. CDR3 nucleotide sequence: TGTGCCAGCAGTGATGGGGACAGGGTCAATGAGCAGTTCTTC.

This chain uses TRBV5-6 with TRBJ2-2, with unresolved D. The germline V gene encodes CDR1 SGHDT and CDR2 YYEEEE. This CDR3 region has 16 residues. The V and J ends lost 3 bases and 0 bases respectively, with 12 bases between them. CDR3 in amino acids: CASSSSQPPNTGELFF. CDR3 in DNA: TGTGCCAGCAGCTCCTCCCAGCCCCCGAACACCGGGGAGCTGTTTTTT.

As regards this clonotype: This may stem from a read error, because a much larger clone lies one nucleotide away. The V and J genes are TRBV5-1 and TRBJ2-1, with no clear D. The germline V gene encodes CDR1 SGHRS and CDR2 YFSETQ. This CDR3 is 14 amino acids long. Here the CDR3 DNA reads TGCGCCAGCGGCTTGGCCCTATCCTACAATGAGCAGTTCTTC. This sequence encodes CASGLALSYNEQFF.

This clonotype was detected many times. V gene TRBV2 combines with J gene TRBJ1-4, with D maybe TRBD1 (6 bases). Germline V CDR1 and CDR2: SNHLY, FYNNEI. This CDR3 region has 13 residues. Deletions cut 6 bases from V and 5 bases from J, with 10 bases between. CDR3 region: CASREQGNEKLFF. The DNA of the CDR3 is TGTGCCAGCAGGGAACAGGGCAATGAAAAACTGTTTTTT. Looking up the rest from reference TRBV2 and TRBJ1-4 gives the full variable domain: EPEVTQTPSHQVTQMGQEVILRCVPISNHLYFYWYRQILGQKVEFLVSFYNNEISEKSEIFDDQFSVERPDGSNFTLKIRSTKLEDSAMYFCASREQGNEKLFFGSGTQLSVL.

The chain combines TRBV3-1 with TRBJ2-5; TRBD2 might be the D (5 bases). Germline V gives CDR1 LGHDT, CDR2 YNNKEL (reference sequence). This CDR3 has 15 residues. Trimming shortened V by 4 bases and J by 2 bases, and 14 bases separated the two germline ends. The CDR3 DNA sequence: TGTGCCAGCAGCCGGATGAGCGGCCCACAAGAGACCCAGTACTTC. It codes for CASSRMSGPQETQYF.

This clonotype was counted many times. V usage is TRBV5-6 and J usage is TRBJ2-7; tentative D call: TRBD2 (5 bases). The V end lost 4 bases, the J end lost 5 bases, and 13 bases lay between the germline ends. CDR1 and CDR2 (germline): SGHDT, YYEEEE. This CDR3 comprises 13 residues. CDR3 sequence: CASSRPSYHEQYF. In nucleotides, the CDR3 is TGTGCCAGCAGCAGGCCTAGCTACCACGAGCAGTACTTC.

This clonotype was seen many times. The chain has TRBV28 and TRBJ1-2; possibly TRBD1 for D (5 bases). In germline, CDR1 is MDHEN, CDR2 SYDVKM. CDR3 size: 13 residues. The V end lost 6 bases, the J end lost 4 bases, and 12 bases lay between the germline ends. Here the CDR3 DNA reads TGTGCCAGCAGCTTTGGGGGTGGCTATGGCTACACCTTC. Translating it yields CASSFGGGYGYTF.

This clonotype has ten or more counts. The V gene is TRBV27, the J gene TRBJ2-7; 13 bases line up with TRBD2. V dropped 6 bases and J dropped 4; count of bases not matched to a gene: 12. The CDR3 is made up of 17 amino acids. Germline assignment: CDR1 MNHEY and CDR2 SMNVEV (reference sequence). The CDR3 loop reads CASSLRQLAGGRYEQYF. The CDR3 bases are TGTGCCAGCAGCCTCCGTCAACTAGCGGGAGGGCGGTACGAGCAGTACTTC.

The table lists this clonotype with many counts. The J gene is TRBJ2-3, the V gene TRBV27; D ambiguous. This CDR3 region has 15 residues. Germline CDR1 reads MNHEY; CDR2 reads SMNVEV (reference sequence). V was shortened by 4 bases and J by 2 bases, with 13 bases between the two germline ends. The CDR3 reads CASSSMSATTDTQYF. As DNA, the CDR3 is TGTGCCAGCAGTTCCATGAGCGCTACCACAGATACGCAGTATTTT.

The chain is built from TRBV29-1 and TRBJ2-3, with D maybe TRBD2 (5 bases). Trimming removed 3 bases from V and 4 bases from J, with 8 bases in between. Per the germline V gene, CDR1 is SQVTM and CDR2 is ANQGSEA. The CDR3 is 12 amino acids. This chain's CDR3 is CSVDPAADTQYF. DNA for the CDR3: TGCAGCGTTGATCCAGCGGCAGATACGCAGTATTTT.

The V and J genes are TRBV6-1 and TRBJ2-7, with 9 positions matching TRBD2. The J call may be mistaken, given a closer DNA end match to TRBJ2-1. The V gene's germline CDR1 is MNHNS and CDR2 SASEGT. The CDR3 loop spans 14 amino acids. This CDR3 is CASKTSGTIYEQFF. CDR3 DNA: TGTGCCAGCAAGACTAGCGGAACCATATACGAGCAGTTCTTC.

This clonotype has a count of ten or more. This CDR3 is CSARGDRGLQPQHF. CDR3 sequence (DNA): TGCAGTGCTAGGGGGGACAGGGGGCTTCAGCCCCAGCATTTT. V usage is TRBV20-1 and J usage is TRBJ1-5, with TRBD1 matching over 12 bases. J lost 6 bases, V lost 3 bases, and 3 bases had no gene match. The CDR3 extends over 14 amino acids. Germline CDR1 is DFQATT and CDR2 is SNEGSKA (reference sequence).

This clonotype was seen ten or more times. The chain combines TRBV5-1 with TRBJ2-1; 16 bases match TRBD2. The CDR3 sequence is 16 residues long. Germline CDR1 reads SGHRS; CDR2 reads YFSETQ. V lost 7 bases to trimming and J lost 6 bases; unmatched junction nucleotides: 7. The CDR3 spells CASGTGLAGGFNEQFF. CDR3 DNA sequence: TGCGCCAGCGGCACGGGACTAGCGGGAGGGTTCAATGAGCAGTTCTTC.

In this sample, this clonotype turned up many times. J is TRBJ2-1 and V is TRBV11-1; 14 bases are a match to TRBD2. V trimming: 5 bases; J trimming: 10 bases; junction bases outside the gene matches: 7. CDR3 length: 15 amino acids. Germline loops: CDR1 SGHAT, CDR2 FQDESV (reference sequence). CDR3 sequence: CASSPGTSGSREQFF. CDR3 DNA sequence: TGTGCCAGCAGCCCAGGGACTAGCGGGAGTCGGGAGCAGTTCTTC.

J is TRBJ2-7 and V is TRBV3-1, with 14 nucleotides matching TRBD2. V gave up 4 bases and J gave up 6 bases; unmatched junction bases: 11. Germline V gives CDR1 LGHDT, CDR2 YNNKEL (reference sequence). The CDR3 spans 17 residues. CDR3 residues: CASSRGLAGGILSEQYF. Here the CDR3 DNA reads TGTGCCAGCAGCCGCGGACTAGCGGGAGGCATCCTGAGCGAGCAGTACTTC.

This clonotype was counted ten times or more. J is TRBJ1-1 and V is TRBV29-1, with D possibly being TRBD1 (6 bases). The V gene lost 7 bases and the J gene lost 7 bases, with 10 bases spanning the gap. CDR3 length: 10 residues. Looked up from germline, CDR1 is SQVTM and CDR2 is ANQGSEA. In DNA, the CDR3 is TGCAGCGCAGGGGAGCTTGAAGCTTTCTTT. Amino acid sequence: CSAGELEAFF.